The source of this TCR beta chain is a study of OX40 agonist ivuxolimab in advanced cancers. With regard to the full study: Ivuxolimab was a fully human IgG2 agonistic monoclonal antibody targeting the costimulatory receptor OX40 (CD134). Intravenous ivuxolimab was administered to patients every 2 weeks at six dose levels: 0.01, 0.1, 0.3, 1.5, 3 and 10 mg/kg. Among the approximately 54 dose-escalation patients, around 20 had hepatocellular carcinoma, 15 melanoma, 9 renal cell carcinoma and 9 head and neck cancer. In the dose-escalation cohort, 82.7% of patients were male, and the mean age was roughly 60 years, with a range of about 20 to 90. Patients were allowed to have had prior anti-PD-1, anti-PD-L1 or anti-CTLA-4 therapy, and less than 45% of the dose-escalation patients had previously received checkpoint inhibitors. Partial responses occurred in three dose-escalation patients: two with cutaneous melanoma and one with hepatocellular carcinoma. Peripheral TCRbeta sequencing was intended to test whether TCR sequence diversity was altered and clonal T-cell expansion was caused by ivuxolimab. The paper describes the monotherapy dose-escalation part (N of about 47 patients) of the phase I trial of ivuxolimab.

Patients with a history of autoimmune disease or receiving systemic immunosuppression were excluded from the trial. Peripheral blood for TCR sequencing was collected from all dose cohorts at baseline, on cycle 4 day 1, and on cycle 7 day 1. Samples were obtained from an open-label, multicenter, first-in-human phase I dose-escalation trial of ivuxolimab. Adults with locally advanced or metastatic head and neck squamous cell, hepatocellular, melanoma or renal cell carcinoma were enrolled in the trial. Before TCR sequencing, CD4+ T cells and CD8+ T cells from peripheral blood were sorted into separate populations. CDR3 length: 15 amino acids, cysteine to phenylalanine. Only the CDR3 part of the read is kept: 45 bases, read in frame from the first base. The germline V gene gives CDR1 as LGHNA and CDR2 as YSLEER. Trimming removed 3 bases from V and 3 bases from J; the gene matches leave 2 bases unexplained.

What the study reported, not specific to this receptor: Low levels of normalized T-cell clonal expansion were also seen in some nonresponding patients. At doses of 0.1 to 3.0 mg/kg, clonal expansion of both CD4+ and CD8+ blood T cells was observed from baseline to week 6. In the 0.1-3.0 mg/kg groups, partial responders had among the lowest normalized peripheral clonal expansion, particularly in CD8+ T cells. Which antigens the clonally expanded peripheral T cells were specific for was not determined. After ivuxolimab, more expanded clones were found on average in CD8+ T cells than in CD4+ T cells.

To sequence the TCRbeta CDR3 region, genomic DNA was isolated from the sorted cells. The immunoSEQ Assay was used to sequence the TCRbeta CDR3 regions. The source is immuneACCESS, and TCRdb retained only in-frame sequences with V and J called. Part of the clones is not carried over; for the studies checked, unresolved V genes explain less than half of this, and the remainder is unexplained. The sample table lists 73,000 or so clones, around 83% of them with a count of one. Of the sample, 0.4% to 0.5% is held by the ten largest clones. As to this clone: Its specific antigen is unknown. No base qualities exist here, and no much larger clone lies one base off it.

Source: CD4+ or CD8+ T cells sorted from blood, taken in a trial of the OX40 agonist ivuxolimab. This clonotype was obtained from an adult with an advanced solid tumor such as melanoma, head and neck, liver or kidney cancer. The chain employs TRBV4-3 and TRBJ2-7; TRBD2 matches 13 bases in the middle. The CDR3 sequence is CASSQGTSGNYEQYF. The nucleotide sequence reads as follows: TGCGCCAGCAGCCAGGGGACTAGCGGGAACTACGAGCAGTACTTC.